The 15 T cell receptor beta chains listed next were all sequenced from one sample in a study of control samples from healthy donors and cancer patients. This table comes from immunoSEQ multiplex PCR, and its TCRdb copy is limited to in-frame clones, with some not included. The data show about 89,000 clones, under 90% seen once. Sample: blood. The receptors stem from a woman aged 40-49 years in good health.

The genes are TRBV3-1 (or the pseudogene TRBV3-2) and TRBJ2-3; TRBD1 is a possible D gene (6 bases). CDR3 size: 17 residues. From germline, CDR1 is LGHDT and CDR2 YNNKEL (reference sequence). V lost 3 bases and J 2 bases, leaving 18 bases between the germline ends. The CDR3 region is CASSHITIQGPTDTQYF. The CDR3 region has the DNA TGTGCCAGCAGCCACATCACGATACAGGGCCCCACAGATACGCAGTATTTT.

On this clone itself: Mismatch with germline at one junction end may stem from a read error. This chain joins TRBV5-1 and TRBJ1-2, with TRBD1 matching over 7 bases. CDR3 length: 13 amino acids. The germline gives CDR1 SGHRS, CDR2 YFSETQ. The CDR3 coding sequence is TGCGCCACCAGCCTGACAGGGTCCTATGGCTACACCTTC. This encodes CATSLTGSYGYTF.

The CDR3 bases are TGTGCCAGCAGCTTAGGTAGGGGTTATAATTCACCCCTCCACTTT. It is translated as CASSLGRGYNSPLHF. The V and J genes are TRBV7-2 and TRBJ1-6; D might be TRBD1 (5 bases). V was clipped by 1 base and J by 4 bases, with 8 bases between them. The germline V gene has CDR1 SGHTA and CDR2 FQGNSA. CDR3 size: 15 residues.

V gene TRBV9 combines with J gene TRBJ2-1; TRBD2 matches at 11 bases. Trimming cost V 0 bases and J 8 bases; bases outside gene matches: 10. The CDR3 has 17 residues. CDR1 is SGDLS, CDR2 YYNGEE, per germline. CDR3 DNA: TGTGCCAGCAGCGTAGGTTTAGCGGGGGGGCCAAGTTATGAGCAGTTCTTC. It encodes CASSVGLAGGPSYEQFF.

This rearrangement joins TRBV3-1 (or the pseudogene TRBV3-2) to TRBJ2-3, with D maybe TRBD2 (6 bases). The CDR3 extends over 15 amino acids. V gave up 4 bases and J gave up 2 bases, with 13 bases separating them. Germline values: CDR1 LGHDT, CDR2 YNNKEL (reference sequence). In DNA form, the CDR3 reads TGTGCCAGCAGCCTTTACTGGGGGGACACAGATACGCAGTATTTT. Translating gives CASSLYWGDTDTQYF.

The chain employs TRBV19 and TRBJ2-7, with TRBD2 as a possible D gene (5 bases). The V end was cut by 5 bases, the J end by 5 bases, with 16 bases between. The CDR3 covers 14 residues. Germline V gene lookup returns CDR1 LNHDA and CDR2 SQIVND (reference sequence). In nucleotides, the CDR3 is TGTGCCAGTAGTCTCGGGCTCGAGGGTCACGAGCAGTACTTC. Translation: CASSLGLEGHEQYF.

This chain uses TRBV7-2 with TRBJ2-3, with 10 nucleotides matching TRBD2. Germline V lookup: CDR1 SGHTA, CDR2 FQGNSA. Trimming took 5 bases from V and 6 from J; bases not matched to a gene: 14. CDR3 length equals 17 residues. DNA of the CDR3: TGTGCCAGCAGCCCGGACACAAGCGGGGGGGCCGCTGATACGCAGTATTTT. Residues: CASSPDTSGGAADTQYF.

The chain recombines TRBV7-2 with TRBJ1-4, with D hard to call. Between the trimmed V and J ends, which lost 1 base and 6 bases, there was a span of 9 bases. Per the germline V gene, CDR1 is SGHTA and CDR2 is FQGNSA. The CDR3 length is 14 residues. CDR3 DNA: TGTGCCAGCAGCTTAGTTGTCGGGGATGAAAAACTGTTTTTT. Residues: CASSLVVGDEKLFF.

The rearrangement uses TRBV5-1 and TRBJ1-1; no reliable D call. Germline CDR1 SGHRS, CDR2 YFSETQ. The CDR3 covers 13 residues. Trimming shortened V by 2 bases and J by 6 bases, and 11 bases separated the two germline ends. The CDR3, as DNA: TGCGCCAGCAGCTTCAATCGGGGTTCTGAAGCTTTCTTT. Translated, it gives CASSFNRGSEAFF.

CDR3 amino acids: CATSGGAANTEAFF. The CDR3 DNA sequence: TGTGCCACCAGCGGCGGGGCGGCGAACACTGAAGCTTTCTTT. The chain uses TRBV15 and TRBJ1-1; D perhaps matches TRBD1 (5 bases). V gave up 5 bases and J gave up 1 base, with 11 bases separating them. CDR1 is LNHNV, CDR2 YYDKDF, per germline (reference sequence). The CDR3 runs to 14 residues.

This chain joins TRBV5-1 and TRBJ2-5, with 9 bases lining up with TRBD1. The CDR3 is made up of 14 amino acids. After removal of 4 bases from V and 2 bases from J, the junction contained 3 bases not matched to a gene. The germline V gene has CDR1 SGHRS and CDR2 YFSETQ. The chain's CDR3 is CASSTGTGQETQYF. CDR3 DNA sequence: TGCGCCAGCAGCACTGGGACAGGGCAAGAGACCCAGTACTTC.

The chain joins TRBV5-1 to TRBJ1-2; no clear D gene. Germline CDR1 reads SGHRS; CDR2 reads YFSETQ. V was shortened by 5 bases and J by 1 base, with 18 bases between the two germline ends. The CDR3 covers 16 residues. CDR3 nucleotides: TGCGCCAGCAGGCCGGTAAGCGGCAGCTTTAACTATGGCTACACCTTC. It encodes CASRPVSGSFNYGYTF.

J is TRBJ1-6 and V is TRBV6-5; 7 bases are a match to TRBD1. Germline CDR1 MNHEY, CDR2 SVGAGI. This CDR3 has 15 amino acids. J was trimmed by 8 bases and V by 0 bases; bases with no gene match: 4. DNA for the CDR3: TGTGCCAGCAGTTACTCGATTCAGGGGGATTCACCCCTCCACTTT. Translated, it gives CASSYSIQGDSPLHF.

The chain recombines TRBV12-3 or TRBV12-4 with TRBJ1-5; possibly TRBD1 for D (5 bases). The V gene lost 7 bases and the J gene lost 9 bases, with 16 bases spanning the gap. This CDR3 is built from 13 residues. CDR3 coding DNA: TGTGCCAGCACTTCGGGGGGAGGTCGGCCCCAGCATTTT. Its translation: CASTSGGGRPQHF.

The rearrangement uses TRBV30 and TRBJ2-1, with TRBD2 identical over 14 bases. Germline V gene data show CDR1 as GTSNPN and CDR2 as SVGIG (reference sequence). The junction had 2 bases not matched to a gene; V was cut back by 1 base and J by 9 bases. The CDR3 loop spans 14 amino acids. The CDR3 here is CAWSAGTSGGEQFF. CDR3 in DNA: TGTGCCTGGAGTGCCGGGACTAGCGGGGGTGAGCAGTTCTTC.